Each of the 11 T cell receptor beta chains below was sequenced from the same sample in a study of patients and donors after allogeneic stem cell transplantation. TCRdb recomputed calls from the RT-PCR reads with MiXCR, one row per CDR3 protein. The repertoire has roughly 250,000 distinct CDR3 sequences, around 14% of them found once; the top ten carry about 9.9%. Sequencing was carried out using blood, either unsorted or a sorted T cell fraction (not recorded which). These receptor sequences come from a human donor who was either an allogeneic HSCT recipient or a stem cell or donor lymphocyte infusion donor (not recorded which). It is not recorded whose cells these are; they may come from a transplant donor.

To note about this clonotype: Just one base apart from a much larger clone, this may be a read error. The V call is TRBV4-1, the J call TRBJ2-7; 7 positions agree with TRBD1. CDR1 is MGHRA, CDR2 YSYEKL, per germline. The CDR3 runs to 14 residues. Trimming cost V 5 bases and J 2 bases; bases outside gene matches: 6. CDR3 in DNA: TGCGCCAGCAGCACGGGACAGACAACCTACGAGCAGTACTTC. Its translation is CASSTGQTTYEQYF.

V usage is TRBV12-3 or TRBV12-4 and J usage is TRBJ1-2; the D is unclear. Between the trimmed V and J ends, which lost 6 bases and 0 bases, there was a span of 11 bases. The CDR3 is made up of 14 amino acids. CDR3: CASSHSTTNYGYTF. DNA for the CDR3: TGTGCCAGCAGCCACAGCACCACTAACTATGGCTACACCTTC.

The chain has TRBV10-3 and TRBJ1-2; D is perhaps TRBD1 (5 bases). Deletions cut 4 bases from V and 0 bases from J, with 9 bases between. This CDR3 has 14 amino acids. Per the germline V gene, CDR1 is ENHRY and CDR2 is SYGVKD. In DNA, the CDR3 is TGTGCCATCAGTGTGGGACCCCCTAACTATGGCTACACCTTC. Protein sequence: CAISVGPPNYGYTF.

CDR3 sequence (DNA): TGCAGTGCTGGAAGCACTAGCGGGAGGGGGGAGACCCAGTACTTC. It specifies CSAGSTSGRGETQYF. The J gene is TRBJ2-5, the V gene TRBV20-1; TRBD2 matches 13 bases. The V gene end was trimmed by 5 bases and the J gene end by 5 bases; junction bases not matched to a gene: 8. Germline V gene sequence: CDR1 DFQATT, CDR2 SNEGSKA (reference sequence). The CDR3 runs to 15 residues.

This clonotype was recorded at least ten times. The rearrangement links TRBV19 to TRBJ2-7; D ambiguous. From germline, CDR1 is LNHDA and CDR2 SQIVND (reference sequence). There are 12 residues in the CDR3. V lost 2 bases to trimming and J lost 4 bases, with 6 bases between them. The CDR3 DNA reads TGTGCCAGTAGTATATGGGGATACGAGCAGTACTTC. Translation gives CASSIWGYEQYF.

The J gene is TRBJ1-1, the V gene TRBV7-2; 7 bases are a match to TRBD1. V lost 4 bases to trimming and J lost 10 bases; unmatched junction nucleotides: 6. Germline-derived CDR1 and CDR2 are SGHTA and FQGNSA. The CDR3 length is 12 residues. In DNA form, the CDR3 reads TGTGCCAGCAGCTCTGGGACAGCGGGAGCTTTCTTT. Its translation is CASSSGTAGAFF.

The gene calls are TRBV12-3 or TRBV12-4 and TRBJ1-1; tentatively, D is TRBD1 (5 bases). The CDR3 totals 13 residues. Between the trimmed V and J ends, which lost 3 bases and 5 bases, there was a span of 10 bases. In nucleotides, the CDR3 is TGTGCCAGCAGTTTTGGGGCGCGGACTGAAGCTTTCTTT. Translation gives CASSFGARTEAFF.

The chain joins TRBV24-1 to TRBJ2-2; 8 bases line up with TRBD1. The CDR3 runs to 15 residues. Looked up from germline, CDR1 is KGHDR and CDR2 is SFDVKD. V shed 6 bases and J 6 bases; nucleotides not matched to a gene: 8. CDR3 in amino acids: CATSLDRAVAGELFF. The CDR3 DNA sequence: TGTGCCACCAGTTTGGACAGGGCAGTGGCCGGGGAGCTGTTTTTT.

This clonotype was counted a few times. The rearrangement joins TRBV30 to TRBJ1-5; D call uncertain. This CDR3 spans 14 amino acids. Trimming removed 4 bases at V and 0 bases at J, with 10 bases between. Per the germline V gene, CDR1 is GTSNPN and CDR2 is SVGIG (reference sequence). The chain's CDR3 is CAWKAAYSNQPQHF. In DNA, the CDR3 is TGTGCCTGGAAGGCAGCATATAGCAATCAGCCCCAGCATTTT.

This clonotype was counted once. This chain uses TRBV5-1 with TRBJ2-7; no definite D call. Germline loops: CDR1 SGHRS, CDR2 YFSETQ. This CDR3 contains 15 residues. Trimming cost V 0 bases and J 4 bases, with 14 bases left between them. CDR3 amino acids: CASSLGGLPPYEQYF. In nucleotides, the CDR3 is TGCGCCAGCAGCTTGGGCGGCCTACCCCCTTACGAGCAGTACTTC.

This clonotype was counted many times. The chain uses TRBV11-2 and TRBJ2-1; 7 bases are a match to TRBD2. From germline, CDR1 is SGHAT and CDR2 FQNNGV. CDR3 length: 16 amino acids. Trimming at V came to 3 bases and at J to 0 bases, leaving 5 bases not matched to a gene. The CDR3 nucleotides are TGTGCCAGCAGCTTCTCCGGGGGGTACTCCTACAATGAGCAGTTCTTC. Its translation is CASSFSGGYSYNEQFF.